This TCR beta chain emerged from a study of T cells in Graves' hyperthyroidism and ophthalmopathy. Study-wide results and limits: Blood shared most expanded thyroid clonotypes above 0.001. Before onset, ophthalmopathy was predicted by the model a median approximately 6.7 months earlier. From stable hyperthyroidism, ophthalmopathy was set apart by a 13 V-J model.

J lost 0 bases, V lost 1 base, and 6 bases had no gene match. Germline V gene sequence: CDR1 LGHDT, CDR2 YNNKEL (reference sequence). The CDR3 loop spans 17 amino acids. What was amplified from RNA transcripts were TCR beta CDR3 regions. The TCR CDR3 first-round RT-PCR relied on the HTBI primer set. Via MiXCR, TCRdb re-called the multiplex PCR reads, giving one row per CDR3 protein. The top ten hold about 20% of the sample, which has more than 350,000 distinct CDR3 sequences, 13% to 15% seen once. This clonotype has ten or more counts. Antigen: not known. Isolation of PBMCs was performed on about 10 ml fresh peripheral blood.

The TCR originated in a woman younger than 45 with Graves' ophthalmopathy. Sequenced sample: blood. This chain uses TRBV3-1 with TRBJ2-5; 9 bases align to TRBD2. The CDR3 loop is CASSQGRLAGYQETQYF. CDR3 bases: TGTGCCAGCAGCCAAGGACGGCTAGCGGGGTACCAAGAGACCCAGTACTTC.